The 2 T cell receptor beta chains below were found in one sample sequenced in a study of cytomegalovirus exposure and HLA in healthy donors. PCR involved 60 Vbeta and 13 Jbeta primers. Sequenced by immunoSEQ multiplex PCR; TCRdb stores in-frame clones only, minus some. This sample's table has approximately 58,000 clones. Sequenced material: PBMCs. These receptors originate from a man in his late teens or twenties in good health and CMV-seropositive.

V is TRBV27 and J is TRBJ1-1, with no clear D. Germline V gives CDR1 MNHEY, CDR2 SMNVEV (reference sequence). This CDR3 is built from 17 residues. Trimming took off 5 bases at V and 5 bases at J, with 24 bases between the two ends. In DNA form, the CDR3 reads TGTGCCAGCAGTCCAACACTGTTACGGGGTGTTTTTACTGAAGCTTTCTTT. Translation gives CASSPTLLRGVFTEAFF.

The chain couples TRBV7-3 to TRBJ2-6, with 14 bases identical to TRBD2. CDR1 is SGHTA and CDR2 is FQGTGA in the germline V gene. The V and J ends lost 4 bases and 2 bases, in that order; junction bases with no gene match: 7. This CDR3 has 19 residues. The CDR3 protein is CASSSAGLAGGPGANVLTF. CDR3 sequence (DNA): TGTGCCAGCAGCTCCGCAGGACTAGCGGGAGGCCCTGGGGCCAACGTCCTGACTTTC.